The 10 T cell receptor beta chains below all came from one sample that was sequenced in a study of a mutant IDH1 vaccine in newly diagnosed glioma. These TCRs' antigens remain unknown. Time point of the sample: week 35, safety follow-up. Vaccination used 300 ug of mutant IDH1 20-mer peptide per dose, with topical imiquimod. Repertoires were generated with immunoSEQ multiplex PCR, while TCRdb's copy carries only in-frame clones and drops some. The sample holds tens of thousands of clones, roughly 80% seen once. The material sequenced was PBMCs, taken from a glioma patient whose treatment included an IDH1 peptide vaccine. These receptors were taken from a man younger than 40 with glioma.

The V gene is TRBV6-5, the J gene TRBJ1-2; D unclear. Germline assignment: CDR1 MNHEY and CDR2 SVGAGI. V was clipped by 2 bases and J by 4 bases, with 8 bases between them. The CDR3 spans 13 residues. CDR3 nucleotide sequence: TGTGCCAGCAGTTACGGTCGAGTCTATGGCTACACCTTC. This codes for CASSYGRVYGYTF.

The rearrangement links TRBV5-4 to TRBJ1-1, with D tentatively TRBD1 (5 bases). This CDR3 is built from 15 residues. With 3 bases removed from V and 5 bases from J, the gap between germline ends came to 17 bases. Germline lookup yields CDR1 SGHNT and CDR2 YYREEE (reference sequence). For the CDR3, the DNA is TGTGCCAGCAGCTCGGGTTGGGGGGTGAGGACTGAAGCTTTCTTT. Its protein is CASSSGWGVRTEAFF. The whole variable domain, filled in from reference TRBV5-4 and TRBJ1-1, reads ETGVTQSPTHLIKTRGQQVTLRCSSQSGHNTVSWYQQALGQGPQFIFQYYREEENGRGNFPPRFSGLQFPNYSSELNVNALELDDSALYLCASSSGWGVRTEAFFGQGTRLTVV.

The count of this clone is one. The rearrangement uses TRBV11-2 and TRBJ2-3, with D unresolved. The CDR3 has 12 amino acids. Trimming cost V 5 bases and J 5 bases, with 8 bases left between them. The germline V gene has CDR1 SGHAT and CDR2 FQNNGV. CDR3 nucleotide sequence: TGTGCCAGCAGCCACGCGCAAGATACGCAGTATTTT. It translates to CASSHAQDTQYF.

This chain connects TRBV2 to TRBJ1-5, with 8 bases that match TRBD1. V shed 6 bases, J shed 1 base, and the junction held 8 bases outside the gene matches. The CDR3 has 16 residues. Germline CDR1 reads SNHLY; CDR2 reads FYNNEI. Written as DNA, the CDR3 is TGTGCCAGCAGACGAGGACAGGGACGAAGCAATCAGCCCCAGCATTTT. Residues: CASRRGQGRSNQPQHF.

The V and J genes are TRBV5-1 and TRBJ2-5; TRBD1 aligns across 7 bases. J gave up 2 bases and V 2 bases, and 3 bases lay outside the gene matches. Germline CDR1 reads SGHRS; CDR2 reads YFSETQ. This CDR3 has 14 amino acids. DNA for the CDR3: TGCGCCAGCAGCTTCCGGACAGGTCAAGAGACCCAGTACTTC. As protein: CASSFRTGQETQYF.

This CDR3 reads CASMRNRGNYGYTF. In DNA, the CDR3 is TGTGCCAGTATGAGGAATAGGGGGAACTATGGCTACACCTTC. The chain carries TRBV19 and TRBJ1-2, with D tentatively TRBD1 (6 bases). This CDR3 region has 14 residues. The V gene lost 7 bases and the J gene lost 2 bases, with 14 bases spanning the gap. Germline V CDR1 and CDR2: LNHDA, SQIVND (reference sequence).

The rearrangement joins TRBV6-6 to TRBJ1-4, with TRBD1 identical over 10 bases. The CDR3 has 15 amino acids. CDR1 and CDR2 (germline): MNHNY, SVGAGI (reference sequence). V lost 6 bases, J lost 7 bases, and 8 bases stayed unmatched. Here the CDR3 DNA reads TGTGCCAGCAGCTGGGACAGGGGAGGGGTTGAAAAACTGTTTTTT. Translated, it gives CASSWDRGGVEKLFF.

The chain couples TRBV11-2 to TRBJ1-3; unclear D gene. Germline V lookup: CDR1 SGHAT, CDR2 FQNNGV. The V end was cut by 4 bases, the J end by 0 bases, with 13 bases between. The CDR3 contains 16 residues. CDR3 nucleotides: TGTGCCAGCAGCTCCCACGGACGGGACTCTGGAAACACCATATATTTT. Its translation is CASSSHGRDSGNTIYF.

The chain combines TRBV9 with TRBJ2-2, with D unclear. Trimming left V 2 bases short and J 2 bases short, with 4 bases between. Germline lookup yields CDR1 SGDLS and CDR2 YYNGEE. This CDR3 is built from 13 residues. The CDR3 is CASSVGNTGELFF. The DNA for the CDR3 is TGTGCCAGCAGCGTCGGCAACACCGGGGAGCTGTTTTTT.

The J gene is TRBJ2-1, the V gene TRBV10-2; tentative D call: TRBD1 (6 bases). The length of the CDR3 is 15 residues. Germline assignment: CDR1 WSHSY and CDR2 SAAADI. Deletions cut 4 bases from V and 5 bases from J, with 15 bases between. CDR3 region: CASSVGRTVNNEQFF. CDR3 in DNA: TGCGCCAGCAGTGTTGGTAGGACAGTCAACAATGAGCAGTTCTTC.